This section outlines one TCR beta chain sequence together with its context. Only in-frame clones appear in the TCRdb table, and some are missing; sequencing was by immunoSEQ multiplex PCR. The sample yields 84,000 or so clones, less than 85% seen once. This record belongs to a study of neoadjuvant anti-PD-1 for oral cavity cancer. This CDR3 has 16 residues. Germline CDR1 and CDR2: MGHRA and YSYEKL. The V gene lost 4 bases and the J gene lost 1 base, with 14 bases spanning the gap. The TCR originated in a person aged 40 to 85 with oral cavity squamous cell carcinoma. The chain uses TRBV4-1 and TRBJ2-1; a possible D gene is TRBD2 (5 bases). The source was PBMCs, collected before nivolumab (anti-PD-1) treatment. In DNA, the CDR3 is TGCGCCAGCAGCCCTGACCCAGGCGGGTCCTACAATGAGCAGTTCTTC. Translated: CASSPDPGGSYNEQFF.